These 7 T cell receptor beta chains were sequenced from one sample in a study of CD4 and CD8 cells across lung adenocarcinoma regions. A single record per CDR3 protein comes from TCRdb applying MiXCR to the PCR reads. Here the sample spans 18,000 or so distinct CDR3 sequences, roughly half being singletons. The material sequenced was CD8+ T cells from the center of a lung tumor. The receptor set was obtained from a female donor with lung adenocarcinoma. The CD4 and CD8 labels of this study may be unreliable.

A remark on this clonotype: At one end, the junction sequence differs from germline, possibly due to a read error. The chain has TRBV10-3 and TRBJ2-3; maybe TRBD2 (5 bases). The length of the CDR3 is 13 residues. Germline V gene sequence: CDR1 ENHRY, CDR2 SYGVKD. CDR3: CARRLYGKNTQYF. As DNA, the CDR3 is TGTGCCAGGAGGCTGTATGGCAAAAACACGCAGTACTTT.

This clonotype occurred a few times. The rearrangement uses TRBV6-1 and TRBJ2-3; tentative D call: TRBD2 (5 bases). Germline CDR1 and CDR2: MNHNS and SASEGT. The CDR3 sequence is 16 residues long. V shed 6 bases and J shed 1 base, with 17 bases lying between them. The CDR3: CASRQTITSRTDTQYF. For the CDR3, the DNA is TGTGCCAGCAGGCAGACTATAACTTCCCGCACAGATACGCAGTATTTT.

This clonotype was counted only a few times. The chain employs TRBV3-1 and TRBJ2-5, with TRBD2 identical over 10 bases. The germline V gene encodes CDR1 LGHDT and CDR2 YNNKEL (reference sequence). Trimming at V came to 0 bases and at J to 5 bases, leaving 9 bases not matched to a gene. This CDR3 comprises 17 residues. The CDR3 coding sequence is TGTGCCAGCAGCCAAGATAACCTAGCGGGGGATAGGGAGACCCAGTACTTC. Amino acid sequence: CASSQDNLAGDRETQYF.

The chain employs TRBV6-1 and TRBJ1-1; D unresolved. Germline V CDR1 and CDR2: MNHNS, SASEGT. The CDR3 length is 14 residues. The V end lost 1 base, the J end lost 3 bases, and 9 bases lay between the germline ends. CDR3 sequence: CASSEVGIDTEAFF. For the CDR3, the DNA is TGTGCCAGCAGTGAAGTAGGGATTGACACTGAAGCTTTCTTT.

This chain's CDR3 is CASSPSRQGEQYF. The CDR3 nucleotides are TGCGCCAGCAGCCCCTCGAGACAGGGGGAGCAGTACTTC. This chain connects TRBV10-2 to TRBJ2-5; 9 bases are shared with TRBD1. The CDR3 is made up of 13 amino acids. CDR1 is WSHSY and CDR2 is SAAADI in the germline V gene. Trimming took 6 bases from V and 11 from J; bases not matched to a gene: 10.

Details on this clonotype: Mismatch with germline at one junction end may stem from a read error. The chain combines TRBV6-1 with TRBJ2-3; 13 bases are shared with TRBD2. The V gene's germline CDR1 is MNHNS and CDR2 SASEGT. This CDR3 contains 15 residues. In DNA, the CDR3 is TGTGCCAGCAGTACACTAGCGGGAGGGCCAGAGACGCAGTATTTC. It is translated as CASSTLAGGPETQYF.

This chain uses TRBV11-1 with TRBJ2-3; TRBD2 might be the D (7 bases). The J call may not be correct, given that the DNA end is closer to TRBJ2-7. CDR1 is SGHAT, CDR2 FQDESV, per germline (reference sequence). The CDR3 covers 17 residues. CDR3 sequence: CASSLSGGGGAPDTQYF. The CDR3 nucleotides are TGTGCCAGCAGCCTTTCAGGAGGGGGGGGGGCCCCAGATACGCAGTACTTC.